Listed here is a single TCR beta chain. Its antigen remains unknown. These data originate in a study of T cell repertoires in cytomegalovirus infection. Whole-study context: Through public TCR beta signatures, both CMV infection and matching HLA type were indicated. Findings and limits, study-wide: HLA-C-restricted CMV clonotypes gave the most frequent clonotype in two of eight donors.

TCRdb reprocessed the reads with MiXCR, giving one entry per CDR3 protein. The table lists about 530,000 distinct CDR3 sequences, approximately 26% of them singletons, with roughly an eighth in the top ten. Trimming removed 5 bases from V and 8 bases from J, with 22 bases in between. The CDR3 sequence is 16 residues long. This chain uses TRBV12-3 or TRBV12-4 with TRBJ2-4; perhaps TRBD1 as D (6 bases). This TCR came from a human donor in good health (CMV status not recorded). Some clones in this sample may be carry-over from other donors' samples. The material sequenced was PBMCs. The CDR3 region is CASSLTARGTWDIQYF. The CDR3 bases are TGTGCCAGCAGTCTAACCGCCAGGGGTACGTGGGACATTCAGTACTTC.